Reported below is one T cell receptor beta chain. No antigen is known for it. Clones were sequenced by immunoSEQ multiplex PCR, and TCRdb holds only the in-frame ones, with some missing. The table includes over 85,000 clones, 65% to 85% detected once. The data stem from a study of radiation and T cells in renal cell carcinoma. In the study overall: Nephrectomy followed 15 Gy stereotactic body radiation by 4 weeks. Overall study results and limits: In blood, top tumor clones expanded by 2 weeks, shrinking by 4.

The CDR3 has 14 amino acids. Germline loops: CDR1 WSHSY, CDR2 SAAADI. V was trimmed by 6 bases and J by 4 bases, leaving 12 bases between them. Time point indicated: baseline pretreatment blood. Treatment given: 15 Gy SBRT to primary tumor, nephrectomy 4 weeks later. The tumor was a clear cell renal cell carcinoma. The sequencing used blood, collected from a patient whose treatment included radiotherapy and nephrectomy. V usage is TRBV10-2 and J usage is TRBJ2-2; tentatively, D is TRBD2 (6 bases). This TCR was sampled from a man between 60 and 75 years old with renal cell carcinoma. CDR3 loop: CASRGTGATGELFF. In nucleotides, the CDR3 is TGCGCCAGCAGGGGGACTGGAGCCACCGGGGAGCTGTTTTTT.